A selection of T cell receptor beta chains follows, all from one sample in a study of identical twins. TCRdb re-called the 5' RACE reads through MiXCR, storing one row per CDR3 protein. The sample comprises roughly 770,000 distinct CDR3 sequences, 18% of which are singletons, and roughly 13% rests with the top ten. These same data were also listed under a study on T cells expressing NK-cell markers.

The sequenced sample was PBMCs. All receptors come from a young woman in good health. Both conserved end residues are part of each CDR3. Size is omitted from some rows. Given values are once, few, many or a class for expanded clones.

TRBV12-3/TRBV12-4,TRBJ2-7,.,CASRPPLAYEQYF
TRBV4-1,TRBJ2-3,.,CASSQTGTVTDTQYF
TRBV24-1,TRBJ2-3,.,CATSDSDRGRSTDTQYF
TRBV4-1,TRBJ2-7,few,CASSQDRGQGNEQYF
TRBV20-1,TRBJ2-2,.,CSAEALGGGTGELFF
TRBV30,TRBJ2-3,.,CAWRGSGRGTDTQYF
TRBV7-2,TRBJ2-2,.,CASRLKHTGELFF
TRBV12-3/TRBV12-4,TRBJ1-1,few,CASSSRMGQGGTEAFF
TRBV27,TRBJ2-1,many,CASSLLASYNEQFF
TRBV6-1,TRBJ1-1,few,CASRKQGVNTEAFF
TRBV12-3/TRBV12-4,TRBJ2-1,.,CASSTRTGGTYNEQFF
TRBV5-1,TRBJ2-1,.,CASSLALTSNEQFF
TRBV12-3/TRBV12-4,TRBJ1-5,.,CASSLGQGPQPQHF
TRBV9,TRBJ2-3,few,CASSVSHTQYF
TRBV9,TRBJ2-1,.,CASSVVEGVAYNEQFF
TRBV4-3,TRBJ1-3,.,CASSQGAERGNTIYF
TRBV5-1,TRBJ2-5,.,CASHLPAATLAGETQYF